These T cell receptor beta chains were read from a single sample in a study of blood T cell repertoires in COVID-19. Some clones are missing from TCRdb's copy, which holds only in-frame ones; the method was immunoSEQ multiplex PCR. The sample holds approximately 230,000 clones, 80% to 90% seen once. The sequenced sample was peripheral blood. These TCRs come from a man aged 25 to 40 with active or convalescent COVID-19. Each CDR3 is given with its conserved first and last residue. Fields, in order: D gene, V gene, clone size, J gene, CDR3 protein, CDR3 DNA. A D gene is named only where the DNA matches it firmly. Rows may omit the clone size; those that give it use once, few, many or a size class.

>-|TRBV9|-|TRBJ1-5
CASSKGHNQPQHF
TGTGCCAGCAGCAAGGGACACAATCAGCCCCAGCATTTT
>-|TRBV5-1|-|TRBJ1-3
CASSLGGGGTIYF
TGCGCCAGCAGCTTGGGTGGCGGGGGCACCATATATTTT
>-|TRBV18|-|TRBJ1-4
CASSPPTGSNEKLFF
TGTGCCAGCTCACCACCTACAGGGAGTAATGAAAAACTGTTTTTT
>-|TRBV7-9|-|TRBJ2-7
CASSLGQSYYEQYF
TGTGCCAGCAGCCTAGGACAGTCTTACTACGAGCAGTACTTC
>TRBD1|TRBV10-2|-|TRBJ1-1
CASTQGAAVTEAFF
TGCGCCAGTACCCAGGGGGCGGCGGTCACTGAAGCTTTCTTT
>-|TRBV9|-|TRBJ1-2
CASSVEGFRGYTF
TGTGCCAGCAGCGTAGAGGGGTTTAGGGGCTACACCTTC
>-|TRBV4-1|-|TRBJ1-4
CASSHRYGEGGGREKLFF
TGCGCCAGCAGCCACCGCTATGGGGAGGGGGGCGGACGGGAAAAACTGTTTTTT
>TRBD1|TRBV27|-|TRBJ1-5
CANPGQGGGSNQPQHF
TGTGCCAATCCGGGACAGGGAGGCGGTAGCAATCAGCCCCAGCATTTT
>-|TRBV29-1|-|TRBJ1-1
CSVRDTEAFF
TGCAGCGTTCGTGACACTGAAGCTTTCTTT
>-|TRBV9|-|TRBJ2-1
CASSVGTSRAFNEQFF
TGTGCCAGCAGCGTAGGGACGAGCAGGGCATTCAATGAGCAGTTCTTC
>-|TRBV5-3|few|TRBJ1-1
CARSELGTEAFF
TGTGCCAGAAGCGAGCTTGGCACTGAAGCTTTCTTT
>-|TRBV4-1|-|TRBJ2-7
CASSVAAGSGYEQYF
TGCGCCAGCAGCGTAGCCGCGGGCAGTGGCTACGAGCAGTACTTC
>TRBD2|TRBV6-2/TRBV6-3|-|TRBJ2-7
CASSYSKSGGAYEQYF
TGTGCCAGCAGTTACTCGAAGAGCGGGGGGGCCTACGAGCAGTACTTC
>-|TRBV29-1|-|TRBJ1-2
CSVEDRQANYGYTF
TGCAGCGTTGAAGATCGTCAGGCAAACTATGGCTACACCTTC
>-|TRBV24-1|few|TRBJ1-1
CATSDSRTEKGAEAFF
TGTGCCACCAGTGATTCCCGGACAGAAAAGGGGGCTGAAGCTTTCTTT
>TRBD1|TRBV7-8|-|TRBJ1-1
CASSFTGAWNTEAFF
TGTGCCAGCAGCTTTACAGGGGCGTGGAACACTGAAGCTTTCTTT
>-|TRBV9|-|TRBJ2-3
CASSVALSTTDTQYF
TGTGCCAGCAGCGTAGCGCTCTCAACTACAGATACGCAGTATTTT
>-|TRBV18|-|TRBJ2-1
CASSQGRTVYNEQFF
TGTGCCAGCTCACAGGGCAGGACAGTCTACAATGAGCAGTTCTTC
>TRBD2|TRBV5-1|-|TRBJ2-1
CASSLAQREGPLNEQFF
TGCGCCAGCAGCTTGGCGCAGCGGGAGGGCCCTCTCAATGAGCAGTTCTTC
>TRBD2|TRBV7-9|-|TRBJ2-5
CASSLWTSGQETQYF
TGTGCCAGCAGCTTATGGACTAGCGGACAAGAGACCCAGTACTTC
>TRBD1|TRBV24-1|-|TRBJ2-2
CATSDLTTGWTGELFF
TGTGCCACCAGTGATCTCACGACAGGGTGGACCGGGGAGCTGTTTTTT
>-|TRBV24-1|-|TRBJ2-5
CATSDATVGRETQYF
TGTGCCACCAGTGATGCGACAGTAGGGCGAGAGACCCAGTACTTC
>TRBD2|TRBV18|few|TRBJ2-7
CASSQIGGSSYEQYF
TGTGCCAGCTCACAAATCGGCGGGAGCTCCTACGAGCAGTACTTC
>-|TRBV3-1/TRBV3-2|-|TRBJ1-5
CASSQDRGSNQPQHF
TGTGCCAGCAGCCAAGATCGGGGGAGCAATCAGCCCCAGCATTTT
>TRBD1|TRBV6-5|-|TRBJ2-6
CASSQQGNVLTF
TGTGCCAGCAGCCAACAGGGGAACGTCCTGACTTTC
>-|TRBV7-9|few|TRBJ1-6
CASTKTVNSPLHF
TGTGCCAGCACCAAGACAGTTAATTCACCCCTCCACTTT
>TRBD1|TRBV5-6|once|TRBJ1-1
CASSWGQVNTEAFF
TGTGCCAGCAGCTGGGGACAGGTGAACACTGAAGCTTTCTTT
>-|TRBV21-1|few|TRBJ1-6
CASSKEVRGCAYNSPLHF
TGTGCCAGCAGCAAAGAGGTGCGGGGGTGTGCTTATAATTCACCCCTCCACTTT
>-|TRBV24-1|few|TRBJ2-1
CATSSTAETYNEQFF
TGTGCCACCAGTTCTACGGCGGAGACCTACAATGAGCAGTTCTTC
>TRBD1|TRBV5-4|-|TRBJ2-1
CASSLTGGLGEQFF
TGTGCCAGCAGCTTGACAGGGGGGTTAGGTGAGCAGTTCTTC
>TRBD1|TRBV6-5|-|TRBJ1-5
CASSWAGQAQPQHF
TGTGCCAGCAGTTGGGCCGGACAGGCTCAGCCCCAGCATTTT
>-|TRBV4-3|-|TRBJ1-6
CASSLAGSNAPLHF
TGCGCCAGCAGCCTGGCAGGGTCAAATGCACCCCTCCACTTT
>TRBD1|TRBV19|once|TRBJ1-6
CASRTTGGNSPLHF
TGTGCCAGCCGTACAACAGGGGGCAATTCACCCCTCCACTTT
>TRBD1|TRBV13|-|TRBJ1-1
CASSSGQGNTEAFF
TGTGCCAGCAGCTCCGGACAGGGGAACACTGAAGCTTTCTTT
>TRBD1|TRBV2|-|TRBJ1-1
CASPLGQGAAGTEAFF
TGTGCCAGCCCTCTAGGACAGGGTGCCGCGGGGACTGAAGCTTTCTTT
>-|TRBV3-1/TRBV3-2|-|TRBJ1-2
CASSLKDSYGYTF
TGTGCCAGCAGCCTTAAGGACAGCTATGGCTACACCTTC
>-|TRBV4-1|-|TRBJ1-6
CASSQDYAESSYNSPLHF
TGCGCCAGCAGCCAAGATTACGCGGAGAGCTCCTATAATTCACCCCTCCACTTT
>-|TRBV28|-|TRBJ1-2
CASSGTANYGYTF
TGTGCCAGCAGTGGGACTGCCAACTATGGCTACACCTTC
>-|TRBV5-6|-|TRBJ2-7
CASSRPTTLYEQYF
TGTGCCAGCAGCCGACCGACAACTCTCTACGAGCAGTACTTC
>TRBD1|TRBV2|-|TRBJ2-2
CASSGDRGNTGELFF
TGTGCCAGCAGTGGGGACAGGGGAAACACCGGGGAGCTGTTTTTT
>TRBD1|TRBV19|-|TRBJ1-2
CASRPTGGGGYTF
TGTGCCAGTCGTCCTACAGGGGGCGGAGGCTACACCTTC
>-|TRBV6-2/TRBV6-3|-|TRBJ2-7
CASSWDFYEQYF
TGTGCCAGCAGTTGGGACTTCTACGAGCAGTACTTC
>-|TRBV29-1|-|TRBJ2-3
CSVLTREEGTDTQYF
TGCAGCGTCCTGACTAGGGAGGAGGGCACAGATACGCAGTATTTT
>-|TRBV7-2|few|TRBJ2-3
CASSSSGNARDTQYF
TGTGCCAGCAGCTCTTCAGGTAACGCCAGGGATACGCAGTATTTT
>TRBD1|TRBV5-1|once|TRBJ1-6
CASSLGQGGVTLHF
TGCGCCAGCAGCTTGGGACAGGGTGGGGTCACCCTCCACTTT
>-|TRBV7-9|-|TRBJ2-1
CASSNGAGASYNEQFF
TGTGCCAGCAGCAACGGGGCGGGGGCCTCCTACAATGAGCAGTTCTTC
>TRBD1|TRBV5-4|-|TRBJ2-7
CASSSRTGQYEQYF
TGTGCCAGCAGCTCCCGGACAGGCCAATACGAGCAGTACTTC
>TRBD1|TRBV19|once|TRBJ2-7
CASRDRGRYEQYF
TGTGCCAGTAGAGACAGGGGTCGCTACGAGCAGTACTTC
>TRBD2|TRBV5-6|-|TRBJ2-7
CASSFAGTSGSYEQYF
TGTGCCAGCAGCTTTGCCGGGACTAGCGGGAGCTACGAGCAGTACTTC
>-|TRBV5-5|-|TRBJ1-1
CASSLNFQLAGRPEAFF
TGTGCCAGCAGCTTGAATTTTCAGTTGGCAGGTAGGCCTGAAGCTTTCTTT
>-|TRBV6-5|-|TRBJ1-6
CASSSDGSGPLHF
TGTGCCAGCAGTTCGGACGGGTCGGGGCCCCTCCACTTT
>TRBD1|TRBV4-2|-|TRBJ1-6
CASSPGTGNSPLHF
TGTGCCAGCAGCCCCGGGACAGGAAATTCACCCCTCCACTTT
>-|TRBV7-3|-|TRBJ2-5
CASSLMGRGKETQYF
TGTGCCAGCAGCTTAATGGGCAGGGGAAAAGAGACCCAGTACTTC
>-|TRBV5-1|-|TRBJ2-7
CASRGGYVPGTHYEQYF
TGCGCCAGCAGGGGCGGGTACGTACCCGGGACACACTACGAGCAGTACTTC
>-|TRBV4-1|-|TRBJ2-2
CASSQAGAAQTRGGELFF
TGCGCCAGCAGCCAAGCAGGGGCGGCCCAAACTCGCGGCGGGGAGCTGTTTTTT